The clone carrying this T cell receptor (beta chain) occurred once. Its matching antigen is unknown. The source of the sample is a study of cytomegalovirus exposure and HLA in healthy donors. Study background: An analysis done earlier identified about 120 million unique TCR beta sequences from around 180 million T cells.

CDR3 size: 13 residues. The germline V and J ends were trimmed by 5 bases and 2 bases, with 12 bases remaining between them. Germline V gene data show CDR1 as SQVTM and CDR2 as ANQGSEA. PCR was performed using 60 Vbeta and 13 Jbeta primers. The authors' processing: Counted up in a later analysis, unique TCR beta chains came to roughly 80 million, with around 9.9 million shared. Clones were read by immunoSEQ multiplex PCR, and TCRdb kept only the in-frame ones, dropping some. That table is the source of V, J and clone size, and D and trimming were worked out from the DNA. The profile covers fewer than 200,000 clones, with around 80% appearing a single time and roughly 4.5% taken by the ten largest. Points from the study as a whole: There were a few CMV-associated chains whose specificity for CMV antigens was confirmed in vitro.

The source of this sequence is a woman aged 45-65 years in good health and CMV-seropositive. The sequencing sample was made of PBMCs. This chain joins TRBV29-1 and TRBJ1-1, with a tentative D call TRBD1 (6 bases). The CDR3 nucleotides read TGCAGCGTTACCCCCAGGGGTAACACTGAAGCTTTCTTT. It encodes CSVTPRGNTEAFF.